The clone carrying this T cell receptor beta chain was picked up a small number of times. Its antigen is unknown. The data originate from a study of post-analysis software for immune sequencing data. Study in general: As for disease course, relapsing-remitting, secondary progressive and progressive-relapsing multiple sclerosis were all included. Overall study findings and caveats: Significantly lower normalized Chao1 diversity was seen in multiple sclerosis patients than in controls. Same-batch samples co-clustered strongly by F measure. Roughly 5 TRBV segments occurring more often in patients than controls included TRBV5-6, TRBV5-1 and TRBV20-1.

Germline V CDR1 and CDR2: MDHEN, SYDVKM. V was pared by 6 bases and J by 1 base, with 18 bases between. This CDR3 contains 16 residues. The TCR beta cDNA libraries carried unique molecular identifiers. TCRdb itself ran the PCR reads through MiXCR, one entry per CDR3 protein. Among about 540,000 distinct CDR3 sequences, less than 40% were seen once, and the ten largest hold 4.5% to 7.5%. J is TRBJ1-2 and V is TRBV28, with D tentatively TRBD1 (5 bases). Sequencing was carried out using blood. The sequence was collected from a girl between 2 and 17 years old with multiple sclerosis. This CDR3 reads CASSPTSGTLNYGYTF. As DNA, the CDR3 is TGTGCCAGCAGCCCCACATCAGGGACCCTTAACTATGGCTACACCTTC.